A single sample is the source of the 19 T cell receptor beta chains below, sequenced in a study of T cell repertoires and Cas9 in healthy adults. This table comes from immunoSEQ multiplex PCR, and its TCRdb copy is limited to in-frame clones, with some not included. The sample carries 1,500 or so clones, around 93% recorded once. Sample: SpCas9-reactive CD4+ effector T cells (CD137+, CD154-, CD25-, CD127+) from PBMCs; culture status not recorded. The source of these receptors is a human donor in good health.

As regards this clone: This same CDR3 is encoded by further DNA sequences in the sample. The chain links TRBV5-1 to TRBJ2-2; 7 bases agree with TRBD2. The CDR3 is made up of 17 amino acids. CDR1 SGHRS and CDR2 YFSETQ come from the germline V gene. The trim removed 4 bases at V and 2 bases at J, leaving 11 bases unmatched. CDR3 DNA: TGCGCCAGCAGCCCGAGGGAGGGACCTCCAAACACCGGGGAGCTGTTTTTT. It is translated as CASSPREGPPNTGELFF.

The chain couples TRBV7-3 to TRBJ2-6; a weak D match, TRBD1 (6 bases). This CDR3 is built from 18 residues. Looked up from germline, CDR1 is SGHTA and CDR2 is FQGTGA. V lost 2 bases and J 4 bases, leaving 18 bases between the germline ends. The CDR3 DNA follows: TGTGCCAGCAGCTTATCGGCAGGGGCCCTGGGGGGGGCCAACGTCCTGACTTTC. This codes for CASSLSAGALGGANVLTF. The whole variable domain, remainder taken from reference TRBV7-3 and TRBJ2-6, is GAGVSQTPSNKVTEKGKYVELRCDPISGHTALYWYRQSLGQGPEFLIYFQGTGAADDSGLPNDRFFAVRPEGSVSTLKIQRTERGDSAVYLCASSLSAGALGGANVLTFGAGSRLTVL.

This chain joins TRBV25-1 and TRBJ1-1, with 9 bases that match TRBD1. This CDR3 spans 12 amino acids. V dropped 6 bases and J dropped 4; count of bases not matched to a gene: 0. CDR1 is MGHDK, CDR2 SYGVNS, per germline. CDR3 nucleotides: TGTGCCAGCAGGACAGGGGGCACTGAAGCTTTCTTT. This codes for CASRTGGTEAFF. Filled out from reference TRBV25-1 and TRBJ1-1, the complete variable domain reads EADIYQTPRYLVIGTGKKITLECSQTMGHDKMYWYQQDPGMELHLIHYSYGVNSTEKGDLSSESTVSRIRTEHFPLTLESARPSHTSQYLCASRTGGTEAFFGQGTRLTVV.

The V and J genes are TRBV7-2 and TRBJ1-5; D not certain. Germline V CDR1 and CDR2: SGHTA, FQGNSA. CDR3 length equals 16 residues. V lost 2 bases and J 0 bases, leaving 11 bases between the germline ends. CDR3 loop: CASSLRFIDSNQPQHF. CDR3 DNA sequence: TGTGCCAGCAGCTTAAGGTTTATAGATAGCAATCAGCCCCAGCATTTT.

The V gene is TRBV5-4, the J gene TRBJ2-5; 11 bases agree with TRBD2. The CDR3 sequence is 16 residues long. Germline V gene lookup returns CDR1 SGHNT and CDR2 YYREEE (reference sequence). J lost 1 base, V lost 3 bases, and 5 bases had no gene match. As DNA, the CDR3 is TGTGCCAGCAGCTCACCTAGCGGGGGGCTCCAAGAGACCCAGTACTTC. Protein product: CASSSPSGGLQETQYF. The whole variable domain, remainder taken from reference TRBV5-4 and TRBJ2-5, is ETGVTQSPTHLIKTRGQQVTLRCSSQSGHNTVSWYQQALGQGPQFIFQYYREEENGRGNFPPRFSGLQFPNYSSELNVNALELDDSALYLCASSSPSGGLQETQYFGPGTRLLVL.

This chain uses TRBV19 with TRBJ2-5; 10 positions match TRBD1. CDR1 LNHDA and CDR2 SQIVND come from the germline V gene (reference sequence). V was clipped by 7 bases and J by 5 bases; unmatched bases: 7. The CDR3 contains 14 residues. For the CDR3, the DNA is TGTGCCAGTACCCGGACAGGGGGTTTGGAGACCCAGTACTTC. It yields the protein CASTRTGGLETQYF.

The chain joins TRBV27 to TRBJ1-1; the D gene is possibly TRBD1 (5 bases). The CDR3 runs 14 residues. Trimming took off 6 bases at V and 0 bases at J, with 11 bases between the two ends. Germline V CDR1 and CDR2: MNHEY, SMNVEV (reference sequence). CDR3 in amino acids: CASSPRGVNTEAFF. CDR3 sequence (DNA): TGTGCCAGCAGCCCGAGGGGCGTGAACACTGAAGCTTTCTTT.

This chain uses TRBV30 with TRBJ1-4; 10 bases fit TRBD1. The CDR3 is 14 amino acids. V trimming: 3 bases; J trimming: 12 bases; junction bases outside the gene matches: 10. Germline V lookup: CDR1 GTSNPN, CDR2 SVGIG (reference sequence). In DNA form, the CDR3 reads TGTGCCTGGAGGGACAGGGGGGAAAGTGCTGAACTGTTTTTT. It specifies CAWRDRGESAELFF.

This chain joins TRBV9 and TRBJ2-6; no definite D call. The CDR3 is 14 residues long. Germline CDR1 SGDLS, CDR2 YYNGEE. V was clipped by 7 bases and J by 5 bases, with 13 bases between them. CDR3 bases: TGTGCCAGCCTCAAACAAAGTCGGGCCAACGTCCTGACTTTC. This encodes CASLKQSRANVLTF.

The chain has TRBV28 and TRBJ1-4; tentative D call: TRBD1 (6 bases). Trimming took 4 bases from V and 4 from J, leaving 13 bases between them. The CDR3 consists of 15 residues. CDR1 and CDR2 from the germline V gene are MDHEN and SYDVKM. CDR3 in DNA: TGTGCCAGCAGTTCATCGACAGGTAGTAATGAAAAACTGTTTTTT. Translating it yields CASSSSTGSNEKLFF.

This clone was observed a handful of times. The chain couples TRBV12-5 to TRBJ1-2; 7 nucleotides line up with TRBD1. The CDR3 is 15 residues long. Germline CDR1 reads LGHNT; CDR2 reads FRNRAP. The junction had 4 bases not matched to a gene; V was cut back by 2 bases and J by 1 base. The CDR3 bases are TGTGCTAGTGGTTTGAGCAGGGGGATTAACTATGGCTACACCTTC. This encodes CASGLSRGINYGYTF.

This rearrangement joins TRBV25-1 to TRBJ1-4; a weak D match, TRBD1 (6 bases). The V end was cut by 2 bases, the J end by 7 bases, with 17 bases between. Germline V CDR1 and CDR2: MGHDK, SYGVNS. This CDR3 is built from 16 residues. CDR3 sequence: CASSEKRGGGGEKLFF. The CDR3 DNA is TGTGCCAGCAGTGAAAAAAGGGGGGGAGGCGGTGAAAAACTGTTTTTT.

V usage is TRBV23-1 and J usage is TRBJ2-6; D remains unclear. TRBV23-1 is flagged as an ORF with uncertain function. The CDR3 spans 17 residues. Trimming stripped 4 bases from V and 5 bases from J, with 18 bases between. CDR3 sequence (DNA): TGCGCCAGCAGTCGTTGTGCGCAACAAAGTCGGGCCAACGTCCTGACTTTC. This encodes CASSRCAQQSRANVLTF.

The count of this clone is one. The chain couples TRBV11-1 to TRBJ2-3; weak D call: TRBD2 (5 bases). Per germline, CDR1 SGHAT and CDR2 FQDESV (reference sequence). V was cut by 7 bases and J by 3 bases, with 14 bases left in between. The CDR3 spans 14 residues. The CDR3, as DNA: TGTGCCAGCAACTCGGGGAGAGTAACAGATACGCAGTATTTT. Translation: CASNSGRVTDTQYF.

The chain links TRBV28 to TRBJ2-1; D might be TRBD1 or TRBD2, each matching 6 bases. Trimming took off 6 bases at V and 0 bases at J, with 12 bases between the two ends. CDR3 length: 15 residues. Per germline, CDR1 MDHEN and CDR2 SYDVKM. The CDR3: CASSVADSSYNEQFF. The CDR3 nucleotides are TGTGCCAGCAGCGTAGCGGACAGCTCCTACAATGAGCAGTTCTTC.

In its sample, this clone was seen once. The chain combines TRBV11-2 with TRBJ2-1, with 7 bases fitting TRBD2. The CDR3 is made up of 15 amino acids. The junction had 7 bases not matched to a gene; V was cut back by 5 bases and J by 3 bases. Germline-derived CDR1 and CDR2 are SGHAT and FQNNGV. The CDR3 nucleotides are TGTGCCAGCAGCCCCGGGGCTAGCGGCTACAATGAGCAGTTCTTC. Translation gives CASSPGASGYNEQFF.

The chain links TRBV28 to TRBJ2-2, with 9 bases lining up with TRBD1. Germline V gene data show CDR1 as MDHEN and CDR2 as SYDVKM. V lost 4 bases, J lost 4 bases, and 7 bases stayed unmatched. There are 16 residues in the CDR3. The CDR3 bases are TGTGCCAGCAGTTCCCACAGGGGGCTTCGCACCGGGGAGCTGTTTTTT. Its translation is CASSSHRGLRTGELFF.

The chain employs TRBV7-2 and TRBJ1-1, with D perhaps matching TRBD1 (5 bases). CDR3 length equals 15 residues. V lost 2 bases, J lost 5 bases, and 15 bases lay in between. Germline V gene sequence: CDR1 SGHTA, CDR2 FQGNSA. The CDR3 DNA reads TGTGCCAGCAGCTTAAAAATCCAGGGTAGAACTGAAGCTTTCTTT. It specifies CASSLKIQGRTEAFF. Together with reference TRBV7-2 and TRBJ1-1, the CDR3 gives the full variable domain: GAGVSQSPSNKVTEKGKDVELRCDPISGHTALYWYRQSLGQGLEFLIYFQGNSAPDKSGLPSDRFSAERTGGSVSTLTIQRTQQEDSAVYLCASSLKIQGRTEAFFGQGTRLTVV.

This chain links TRBV7-2 with TRBJ2-5, with D unresolved. The better agreement between TRBJ2-7 and the DNA end casts doubt on the J call. Germline values: CDR1 SGHTA, CDR2 FQGNSA. This CDR3 region has 15 residues. Here the CDR3 DNA reads TGTGCCAGCAGCCGGACCGACTTGATGACCTACGAGCAGTACTTC. Translating gives CASSRTDLMTYEQYF.